The 27 T cell receptor beta chains below were found in one sample sequenced in a study of blood T cell repertoires in COVID-19. The method was immunoSEQ multiplex PCR; TCRdb's version includes in-frame clones alone and lacks a portion of them. The data contain about 130,000 clones, roughly three quarters of them singletons. The material sequenced was peripheral blood. Source of these receptors: a woman between 65 and 79 years old with COVID-19, enrolled during active disease.

This rearrangement joins TRBV2 to TRBJ1-3, with a possible D match to TRBD1 (5 bases). With 9 bases removed from V and 1 base from J, the gap between germline ends came to 13 bases. Germline CDR1 reads SNHLY; CDR2 reads FYNNEI. CDR3 length equals 14 residues. CDR3 DNA sequence: TGTGCCAGTACTCAGGGTAATTCTGGAAACACCATATATTTT. It yields the protein CASTQGNSGNTIYF.

This sequence joins TRBV7-2 and TRBJ2-4; D may be TRBD2 (6 bases). V shed 1 base and J shed 1 base, with 11 bases lying between them. The CDR3 is 16 amino acids. Germline values: CDR1 SGHTA, CDR2 FQGNSA. The CDR3 sequence is CASSLGGVGAKNIQYF. CDR3 coding DNA: TGTGCCAGCAGCTTAGGCGGGGTAGGGGCCAAAAACATTCAGTACTTC.

This chain connects TRBV20-1 to TRBJ2-1; 9 nucleotides line up with TRBD2. Germline V gives CDR1 DFQATT, CDR2 SNEGSKA (reference sequence). The CDR3 runs to 15 residues. V gave up 3 bases and J gave up 8 bases; unmatched junction bases: 11. The CDR3 DNA reads TGCAGTGCTAGTGGCGGGAGCGGGGGGATGGATGAGCAGTTCTTC. The encoded protein is CSASGGSGGMDEQFF.

The rearrangement links TRBV14 to TRBJ1-1, with a tentative D call TRBD1 (5 bases). The CDR3 loop spans 13 amino acids. Trimming stripped 5 bases from V and 0 bases from J, with 7 bases between. Germline V gene lookup returns CDR1 SGHDN and CDR2 FVKESK. The CDR3 DNA sequence: TGTGCCAGCAGCTTACAGGTGAACACTGAAGCTTTCTTT. It is translated as CASSLQVNTEAFF.

The rearrangement uses TRBV6-5 and TRBJ1-1; unclear D gene. CDR3 length equals 10 residues. V was trimmed by 6 bases and J by 7 bases, leaving 6 bases between them. Germline loops: CDR1 MNHEY, CDR2 SVGAGI. The CDR3 region has the DNA TGTGCCAGCAGGGCAGGTGAAGCTTTCTTT. Its protein product is CASRAGEAFF.

V gene TRBV30 combines with J gene TRBJ1-6, with 9 positions matching TRBD1. The CDR3 covers 14 residues. Germline V gene sequence: CDR1 GTSNPN, CDR2 SVGIG (reference sequence). Germline trimming cut 2 bases from V and 9 bases from J; bases unmatched to any gene: 5. The CDR3, as DNA: TGTGCCTGGAGTCACGACAGGGGGGTTTCACCCCTCCACTTT. Amino acids: CAWSHDRGVSPLHF. Variable domain in full (rest from reference TRBV30 and TRBJ1-6): SQTIHQWPATLVQPVGSPLSLECTVEGTSNPNLYWYRQAAGRGLQLLFYSVGIGQISSEVPQNLSASRPQDRQFILSSKKLLLSDSGFYLCAWSHDRGVSPLHFGNGTRLTVT.

This clone was observed a few times. V is TRBV3-1 (or the pseudogene TRBV3-2) and J is TRBJ2-3; possibly TRBD2 for D (6 bases). The length of the CDR3 is 16 residues. The germline CDR1 and CDR2 sequences are LGHDT and YNNKEL (reference sequence). Trimming cost V 4 bases and J 4 bases, with 18 bases left between them. The CDR3 loop reads CASSPVGGGGADTQYF. Here the CDR3 DNA reads TGTGCCAGCAGCCCAGTCGGGGGAGGAGGCGCAGATACGCAGTATTTT.

This chain uses TRBV7-9 with TRBJ1-2, with 8 bases that match TRBD1. With V trimmed by 5 bases and J by 8 bases, 16 bases remained unmatched. Germline V lookup: CDR1 SEHNR, CDR2 FQNEAQ (reference sequence). The CDR3 loop spans 16 amino acids. DNA for the CDR3: TGTGCCAGCAGCACGGGACAGGCTCCCTATCCCTACGGCTACACCTTC. Translated, it gives CASSTGQAPYPYGYTF. Using reference TRBV7-9 and TRBJ1-2 for the parts outside the CDR3, the full variable domain is DTGVSQNPRHKITKRGQNVTFRCDPISEHNRLYWYRQTLGQGPEFLTYFQNEAQLEKSRLLSDRFSAERPKGSFSTLEIQRTEQGDSAMYLCASSTGQAPYPYGYTFGSGTRLTVV.

The chain links TRBV2 to TRBJ1-4, with no clear D. This CDR3 region has 14 residues. Germline CDR1 reads SNHLY; CDR2 reads FYNNEI. V lost 7 bases and J lost 0, with 9 bases in between. This chain's CDR3 is CASMEHPTNEKLFF. As DNA, the CDR3 is TGTGCCAGCATGGAGCACCCAACTAATGAAAAACTGTTTTTT.

The chain has TRBV28 and TRBJ1-2; 8 nucleotides line up with TRBD1. Trimming cost V 6 bases and J 3 bases; bases outside gene matches: 9. The length of the CDR3 is 15 residues. In germline, CDR1 is MDHEN, CDR2 SYDVKM. This chain's CDR3 is CASRGGWGQDYGYTF. In nucleotides, the CDR3 is TGTGCCAGCAGGGGTGGTTGGGGACAGGACTATGGCTACACCTTC.

The sample holds one count of this clone. V and J are TRBV7-8 and TRBJ2-7, with unresolved D. Per germline, CDR1 SGHVS and CDR2 FQNEAQ. Trimming removed 5 bases from V and 2 bases from J, with 10 bases in between. This CDR3 contains 13 residues. The CDR3 nucleotides are TGTGCCAGCAGCCCTTACACCGCCTACGAGCAGTACTTC. This sequence encodes CASSPYTAYEQYF.

The chain joins TRBV3-1 (or the pseudogene TRBV3-2) to TRBJ1-1; no reliable D call. The CDR3 has 14 residues. The germline gives CDR1 LGHDT, CDR2 YNNKEL (reference sequence). V was shortened by 1 base and J by 2 bases, with 8 bases between the two germline ends. The CDR3 DNA follows: TGTGCCAGCAGCCAAGTAGGGAGCAACACTGAAGCTTTCTTT. Its translation: CASSQVGSNTEAFF.

The chain has TRBV7-3 and TRBJ2-2; the match to TRBD1 covers 9 bases. This CDR3 comprises 16 residues. V shed 4 bases, J shed 4 bases, and the junction held 7 bases outside the gene matches. Germline lookup yields CDR1 SGHTA and CDR2 FQGTGA. CDR3 DNA sequence: TGTGCCAGCAGCTCTCCAGCGGGACAGGGCACCGGGGAGCTGTTTTTT. Protein: CASSSPAGQGTGELFF.

This clone has a single count. This chain connects TRBV7-3 to TRBJ1-1; 7 bases align to TRBD1. This CDR3 comprises 13 residues. Germline V CDR1 and CDR2: SGHTA, FQGTGA. The ends lost 5 bases at V and 7 bases at J; junction bases unmatched: 7. DNA of the CDR3: TGTGCCAGCAGCCGCGGGACAGCGGGTGAAGCTTTCTTT. Translating it yields CASSRGTAGEAFF.

The rearrangement links TRBV7-9 to TRBJ1-1; weak D call: TRBD1 (6 bases). V lost 5 bases and J 1 base, leaving 11 bases between the germline ends. Germline V gives CDR1 SEHNR, CDR2 FQNEAQ (reference sequence). The CDR3 is made up of 14 amino acids. The CDR3 is CASSVEQGNTEAFF. CDR3 nucleotide sequence: TGTGCCAGCAGCGTCGAACAGGGGAACACTGAAGCTTTCTTT.

This clone was counted a single time. The chain has TRBV27 and TRBJ1-2; 8 bases match TRBD1. Germline lookup yields CDR1 MNHEY and CDR2 SMNVEV (reference sequence). The ends lost 6 bases at V and 4 bases at J; junction bases unmatched: 4. The CDR3 extends over 13 amino acids. CDR3 bases: TGTGCCAGCAGCGAAACAGGGGGCTATGGCTACACCTTC. This translates into CASSETGGYGYTF.

There are a few counts of this clone. V gene TRBV30 combines with J gene TRBJ2-5; the match to TRBD2 covers 15 bases. CDR1 is GTSNPN, CDR2 SVGIG, per germline (reference sequence). V gave up 0 bases and J gave up 0 bases; unmatched junction bases: 11. The CDR3 is 20 residues long. CDR3 sequence (DNA): TGTGCCTGGAGTGTATGGTTAGGACTAGCGGGGGGGCAGTACCAAGAGACCCAGTACTTC. Protein: CAWSVWLGLAGGQYQETQYF.

CDR3 loop: CASSLEALQGFTEAFF. For the CDR3, the DNA is TGCGCCAGCAGCTTGGAGGCCCTCCAGGGATTCACTGAAGCTTTCTTT. J is TRBJ1-1 and V is TRBV5-1, with a tentative D call TRBD1 (5 bases). Germline V CDR1 and CDR2: SGHRS, YFSETQ. V was clipped by 0 bases and J by 4 bases, with 16 bases between them. This CDR3 spans 16 amino acids.

This sequence joins TRBV9 and TRBJ2-7, with 10 positions matching TRBD1. Germline V CDR1 and CDR2: SGDLS, YYNGEE. With V trimmed by 0 bases and J by 4 bases, 4 bases remained unmatched. The CDR3 covers 15 residues. CDR3 residues: CASSVETGGVYEQYF. The DNA of the CDR3 is TGTGCCAGCAGCGTAGAGACAGGGGGCGTTTACGAGCAGTACTTC.

The genes are TRBV9 and TRBJ1-1; weak D call: TRBD1 (6 bases). There are 14 residues in the CDR3. Germline V gene data show CDR1 as SGDLS and CDR2 as YYNGEE. V shed 4 bases and J shed 7 bases, with 17 bases lying between them. CDR3 DNA sequence: TGTGCCAGCAGCCTTCGACCAGGGGCAGGTGAAGCTTTCTTT. Translating gives CASSLRPGAGEAFF.

The CDR3 region is CAWSGGGNTIYF. CDR3 sequence (DNA): TGTGCCTGGAGTGGAGGTGGAAACACCATATATTTT. The chain links TRBV30 to TRBJ1-3; D call uncertain. The V end lost 1 base, the J end lost 3 bases, and 4 bases lay between the germline ends. Germline assignment: CDR1 GTSNPN and CDR2 SVGIG (reference sequence). CDR3 size: 12 residues.

This chain joins TRBV10-3 and TRBJ2-5, with 7 positions matching TRBD2. CDR1 and CDR2 from the germline V gene are ENHRY and SYGVKD. The CDR3 is 14 residues long. Unmatched junction bases numbered 6, after V lost 4 bases and J lost 4 bases. The DNA of the CDR3 is TGTGCCATCAGTGGGGGCGGGGGTAGAGAGACCCAGTACTTC. It translates to CAISGGGGRETQYF.

This chain joins TRBV19 and TRBJ1-2; 7 nucleotides line up with TRBD1. This CDR3 has 12 residues. Germline V gene lookup returns CDR1 LNHDA and CDR2 SQIVND (reference sequence). The ends lost 6 bases at V and 11 bases at J; junction bases unmatched: 9. For the CDR3, the DNA is TGTGCCAGTAGGCGGGACAGCGGATTGTACACCTTC. It encodes CASRRDSGLYTF.

V usage is TRBV7-2 and J usage is TRBJ2-1; D is possibly TRBD2 (5 bases). CDR3 length: 14 amino acids. V lost 6 bases, J lost 4 bases, and 13 bases lay in between. Germline V gene data show CDR1 as SGHTA and CDR2 as FQGNSA. CDR3 sequence: CASRPYGEYNEQFF. The CDR3 nucleotides are TGTGCCAGCAGACCCTACGGGGAGTACAATGAGCAGTTCTTC.

The chain carries TRBV6-5 and TRBJ2-7; 12 bases agree with TRBD2. V trimming: 5 bases; J trimming: 2 bases; junction bases outside the gene matches: 4. CDR1 and CDR2 (germline): MNHEY, SVGAGI. This CDR3 is 15 amino acids long. The CDR3 DNA sequence: TGTGCCAGCAGTACCGGACTAGCGGGGCCCTACGAGCAGTACTTC. This gives the protein CASSTGLAGPYEQYF.

The V call is TRBV5-1, the J call TRBJ1-1, with 8 positions matching TRBD1. The V gene's germline CDR1 is SGHRS and CDR2 YFSETQ. The CDR3 is 13 amino acids. V lost 4 bases, J lost 11 bases, and 10 bases stayed unmatched. For the CDR3, the DNA is TGCGCCAGCAGCGAGTTCAGGGGGCGCCGGGCTTTCTTT. Protein sequence: CASSEFRGRRAFF. Full variable domain (missing parts from reference TRBV5-1 and TRBJ1-1): KAGVTQTPRYLIKTRGQQVTLSCSPISGHRSVSWYQQTPGQGLQFLFEYFSETQRNKGNFPGRFSGRQFSNSRSEMNVSTLELGDSALYLCASSEFRGRRAFFGQGTRLTVV.

This chain links TRBV24-1 with TRBJ2-1; D possibly corresponds to TRBD1 (6 bases). The CDR3 contains 16 residues. Germline-derived CDR1 and CDR2 are KGHDR and SFDVKD. V lost 3 bases and J 2 bases, leaving 13 bases between the germline ends. CDR3 DNA sequence: TGTGCCACCAGTGATCCTCGCAGGGGTCCCTACAATGAGCAGTTCTTC. Translating gives CATSDPRRGPYNEQFF.